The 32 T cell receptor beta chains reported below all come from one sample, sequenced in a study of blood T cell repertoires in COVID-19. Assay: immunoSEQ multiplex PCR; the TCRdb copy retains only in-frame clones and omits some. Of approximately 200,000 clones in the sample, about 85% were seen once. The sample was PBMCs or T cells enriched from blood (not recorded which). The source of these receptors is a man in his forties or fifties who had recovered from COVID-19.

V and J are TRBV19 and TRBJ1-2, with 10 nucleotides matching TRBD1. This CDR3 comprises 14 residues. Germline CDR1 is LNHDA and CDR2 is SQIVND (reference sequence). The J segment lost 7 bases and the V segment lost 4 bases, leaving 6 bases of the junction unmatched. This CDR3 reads CASSTGQGVGGYTF. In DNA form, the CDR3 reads TGTGCCAGTAGTACAGGACAGGGGGTGGGTGGCTACACCTTC.

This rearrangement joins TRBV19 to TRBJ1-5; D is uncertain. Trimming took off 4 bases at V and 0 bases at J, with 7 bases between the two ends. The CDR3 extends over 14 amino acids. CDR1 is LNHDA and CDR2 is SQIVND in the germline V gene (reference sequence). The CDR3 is CASSRAYSNQPQHF. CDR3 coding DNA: TGTGCCAGTAGTAGGGCATATAGCAATCAGCCCCAGCATTTT.

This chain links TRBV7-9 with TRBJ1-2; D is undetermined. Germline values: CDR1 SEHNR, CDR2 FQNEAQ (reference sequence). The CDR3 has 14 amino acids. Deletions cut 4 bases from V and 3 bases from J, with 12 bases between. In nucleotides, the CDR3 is TGTGCCAGCAGCTATGCCCCCTCGGACTATGGCTACACCTTC. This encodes CASSYAPSDYGYTF.

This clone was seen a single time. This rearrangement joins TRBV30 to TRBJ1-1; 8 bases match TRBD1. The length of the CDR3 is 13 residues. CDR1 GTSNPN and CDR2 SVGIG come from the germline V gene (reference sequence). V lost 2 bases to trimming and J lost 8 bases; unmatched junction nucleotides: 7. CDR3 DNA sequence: TGTGCCTGGAGTTACAGGGGGGTGGTAGAAGCTTTCTTT. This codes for CAWSYRGVVEAFF.

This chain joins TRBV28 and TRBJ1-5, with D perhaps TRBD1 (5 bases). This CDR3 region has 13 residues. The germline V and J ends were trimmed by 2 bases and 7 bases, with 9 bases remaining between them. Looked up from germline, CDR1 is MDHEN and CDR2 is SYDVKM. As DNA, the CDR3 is TGTGCCAGCAGTTTAAGGGGAGGGCAGCCCCAGCATTTT. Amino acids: CASSLRGGQPQHF.

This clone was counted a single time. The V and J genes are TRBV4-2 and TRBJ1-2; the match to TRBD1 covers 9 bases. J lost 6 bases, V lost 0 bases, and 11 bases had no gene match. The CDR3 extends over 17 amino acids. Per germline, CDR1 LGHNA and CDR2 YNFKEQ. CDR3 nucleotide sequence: TGTGCCAGCAGCCAAGACCCCGGGACAGGGCATTTGGATGGCTACACCTTC. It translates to CASSQDPGTGHLDGYTF.

CDR3 DNA: TGTGCCAGCAGTCTCCGGGGGTTGGACTATGGCTACACCTTC. This translates into CASSLRGLDYGYTF. The chain employs TRBV6-5 and TRBJ1-2; a weak D match, TRBD1 (5 bases). Germline CDR1 reads MNHEY; CDR2 reads SVGAGI. The CDR3 loop spans 14 amino acids. Trimming shortened V by 5 bases and J by 3 bases, and 13 bases separated the two germline ends.

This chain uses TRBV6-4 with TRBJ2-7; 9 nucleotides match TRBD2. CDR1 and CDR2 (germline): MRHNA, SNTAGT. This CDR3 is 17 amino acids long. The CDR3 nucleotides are TGTACAAATCGACTAGTATTAGCGGGAGCGTTTATCTACGAGCAGTACTTC. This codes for CTNRLVLAGAFIYEQYF.

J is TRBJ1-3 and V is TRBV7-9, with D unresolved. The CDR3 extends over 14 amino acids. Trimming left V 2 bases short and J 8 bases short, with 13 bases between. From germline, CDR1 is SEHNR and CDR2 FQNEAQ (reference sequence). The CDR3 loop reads CASSLSLSSDTIYF. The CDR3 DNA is TGTGCCAGCAGCTTATCCCTGAGCTCGGACACCATATATTTT.

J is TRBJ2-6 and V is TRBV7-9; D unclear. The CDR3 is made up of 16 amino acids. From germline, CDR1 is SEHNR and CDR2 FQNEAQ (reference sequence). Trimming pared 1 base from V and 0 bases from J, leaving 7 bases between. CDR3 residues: CASSLERVSGANVLTF. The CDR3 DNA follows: TGTGCCAGCAGCTTAGAACGGGTCTCTGGGGCCAACGTCCTGACTTTC.

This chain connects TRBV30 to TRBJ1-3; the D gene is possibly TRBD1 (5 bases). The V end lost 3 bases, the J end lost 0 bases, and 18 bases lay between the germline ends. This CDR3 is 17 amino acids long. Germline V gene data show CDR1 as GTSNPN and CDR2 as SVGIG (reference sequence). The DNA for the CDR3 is TGTGCCTGGAGAGATAGACAAAGGGGATTCTCTGGAAACACCATATATTTT. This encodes CAWRDRQRGFSGNTIYF.

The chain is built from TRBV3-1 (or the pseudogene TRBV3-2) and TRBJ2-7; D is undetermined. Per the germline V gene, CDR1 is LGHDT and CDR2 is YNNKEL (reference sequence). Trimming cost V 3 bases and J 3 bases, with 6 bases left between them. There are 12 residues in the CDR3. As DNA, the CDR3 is TGTGCCAGCAGCCACACCTACTACGAGCAGTACTTC. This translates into CASSHTYYEQYF.

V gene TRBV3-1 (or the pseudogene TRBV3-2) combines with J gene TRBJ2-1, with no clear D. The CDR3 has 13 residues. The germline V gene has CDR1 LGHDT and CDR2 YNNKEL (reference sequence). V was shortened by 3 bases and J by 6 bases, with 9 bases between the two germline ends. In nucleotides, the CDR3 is TGTGCCAGCAGCCAGACGCGGCGCAATGAGCAGTTCTTC. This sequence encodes CASSQTRRNEQFF.

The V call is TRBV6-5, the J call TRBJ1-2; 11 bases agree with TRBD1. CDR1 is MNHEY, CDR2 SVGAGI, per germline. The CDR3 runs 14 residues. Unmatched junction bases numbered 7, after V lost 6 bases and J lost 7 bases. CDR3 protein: CASSRDGTGGGYTF. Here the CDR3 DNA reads TGTGCCAGCAGCCGTGACGGGACAGGGGGTGGCTACACCTTC.

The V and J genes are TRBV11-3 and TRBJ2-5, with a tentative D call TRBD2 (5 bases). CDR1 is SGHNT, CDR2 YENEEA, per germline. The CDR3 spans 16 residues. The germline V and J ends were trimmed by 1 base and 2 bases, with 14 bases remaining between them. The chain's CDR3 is CASSLGGSPSQETQYF. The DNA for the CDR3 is TGTGCCAGCAGCTTAGGCGGGTCCCCATCACAAGAGACCCAGTACTTC.

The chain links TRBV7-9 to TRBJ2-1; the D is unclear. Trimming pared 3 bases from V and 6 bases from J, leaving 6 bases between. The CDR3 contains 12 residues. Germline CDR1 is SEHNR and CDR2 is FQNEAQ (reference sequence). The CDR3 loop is CASSFSVNEQFF. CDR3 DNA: TGTGCCAGCAGCTTTAGTGTCAATGAGCAGTTCTTC.

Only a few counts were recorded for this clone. The CDR3 DNA reads TGTGCCAGCAGTCAGAGCGGGAGAACCGGGGAGCTGTTTTTT. Its translation: CASSQSGRTGELFF. This chain connects TRBV2 to TRBJ2-2; 8 bases line up with TRBD2. The germline CDR1 and CDR2 sequences are SNHLY and FYNNEI. Losses at the gene ends were 5 bases for V and 5 bases for J; bases not matched to a gene: 4. CDR3 length equals 14 residues.

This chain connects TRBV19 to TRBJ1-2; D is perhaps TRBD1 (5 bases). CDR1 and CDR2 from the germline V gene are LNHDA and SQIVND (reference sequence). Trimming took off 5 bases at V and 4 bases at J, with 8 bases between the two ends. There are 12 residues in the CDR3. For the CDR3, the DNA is TGTGCCAGTAGTCTAAGGGGCTATGGCTACACCTTC. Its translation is CASSLRGYGYTF.

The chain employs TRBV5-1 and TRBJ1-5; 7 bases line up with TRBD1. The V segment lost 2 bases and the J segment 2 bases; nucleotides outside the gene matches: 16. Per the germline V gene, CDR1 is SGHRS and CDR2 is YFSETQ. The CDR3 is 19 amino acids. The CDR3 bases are TGCGCCAGCAGCTTTATCACAGGGGAAGTGAGAAATGGCAATCAGCCCCAGCATTTT. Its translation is CASSFITGEVRNGNQPQHF.

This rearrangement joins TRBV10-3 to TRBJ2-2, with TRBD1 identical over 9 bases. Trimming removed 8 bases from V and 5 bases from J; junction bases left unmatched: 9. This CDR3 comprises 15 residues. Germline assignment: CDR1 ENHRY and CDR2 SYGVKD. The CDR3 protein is CAIGTGKLGTGELFF. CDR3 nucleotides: TGTGCCATCGGGACAGGGAAACTGGGTACCGGGGAGCTGTTTTTT.

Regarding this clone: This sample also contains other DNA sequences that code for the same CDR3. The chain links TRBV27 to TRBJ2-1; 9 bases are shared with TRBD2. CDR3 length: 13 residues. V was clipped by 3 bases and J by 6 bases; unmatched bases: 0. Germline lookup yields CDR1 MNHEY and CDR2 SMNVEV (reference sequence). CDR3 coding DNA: TGTGCCAGCAGTTTGGGACTAGCCAATGAGCAGTTCTTC. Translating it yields CASSLGLANEQFF.

The CDR3 protein is CASSNMNTEAFF. For the CDR3, the DNA is TGTGCCAGCAGCAACATGAACACTGAAGCTTTCTTT. The chain joins TRBV7-9 to TRBJ1-1; the D is unclear. The CDR3 runs to 12 residues. V shed 5 bases and J shed 0 bases, with 4 bases lying between them. Looked up from germline, CDR1 is SEHNR and CDR2 is FQNEAQ (reference sequence). The whole variable domain, filled in from reference TRBV7-9 and TRBJ1-1, reads DTGVSQNPRHKITKRGQNVTFRCDPISEHNRLYWYRQTLGQGPEFLTYFQNEAQLEKSRLLSDRFSAERPKGSFSTLEIQRTEQGDSAMYLCASSNMNTEAFFGQGTRLTVV.

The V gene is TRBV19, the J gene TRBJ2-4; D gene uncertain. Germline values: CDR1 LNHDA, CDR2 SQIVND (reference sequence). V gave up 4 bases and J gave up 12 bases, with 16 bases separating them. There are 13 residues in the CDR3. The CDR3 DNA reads TGTGCCAGTAGTACCAGCAGCGTTGAAAATCAGTACTTC. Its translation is CASSTSSVENQYF.

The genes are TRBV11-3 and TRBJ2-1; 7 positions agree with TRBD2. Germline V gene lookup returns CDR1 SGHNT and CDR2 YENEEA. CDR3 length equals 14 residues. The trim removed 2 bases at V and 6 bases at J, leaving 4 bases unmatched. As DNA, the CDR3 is TGTGCCAGCAGCTTAACGTGGACTAGCAATGAGCAGTTCTTC. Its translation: CASSLTWTSNEQFF.

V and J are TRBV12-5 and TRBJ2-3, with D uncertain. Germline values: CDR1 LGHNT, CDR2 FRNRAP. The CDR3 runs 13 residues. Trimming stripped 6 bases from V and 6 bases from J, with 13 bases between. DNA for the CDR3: TGTGCTAGTGGACTAATCGGAGCGGATACGCAGTATTTT. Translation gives CASGLIGADTQYF.

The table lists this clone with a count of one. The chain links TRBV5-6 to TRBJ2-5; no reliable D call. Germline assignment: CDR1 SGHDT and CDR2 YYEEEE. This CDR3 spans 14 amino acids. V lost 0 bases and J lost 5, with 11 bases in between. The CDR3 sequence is CASSLGSGWETQYF. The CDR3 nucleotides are TGTGCCAGCAGCTTGGGGTCAGGTTGGGAGACCCAGTACTTC.

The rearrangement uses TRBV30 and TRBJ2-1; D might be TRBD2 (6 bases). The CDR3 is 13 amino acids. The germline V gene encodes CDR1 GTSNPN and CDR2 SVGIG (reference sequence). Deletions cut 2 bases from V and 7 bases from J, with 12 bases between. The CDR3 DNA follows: TGTGCCTGGAGTTTGTTTGCGGGGAATGAGCAGTTCTTC. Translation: CAWSLFAGNEQFF.

The CDR3 region is CASSGRRESKNIQYF. CDR3 DNA sequence: TGTGCCAGCAGCGGGAGGAGGGAGTCCAAAAACATTCAGTACTTC. The chain links TRBV2 to TRBJ2-4; 7 bases agree with TRBD2. Germline CDR1 and CDR2: SNHLY and FYNNEI. V lost 6 bases, J lost 2 bases, and 7 bases stayed unmatched. The CDR3 loop spans 15 amino acids.

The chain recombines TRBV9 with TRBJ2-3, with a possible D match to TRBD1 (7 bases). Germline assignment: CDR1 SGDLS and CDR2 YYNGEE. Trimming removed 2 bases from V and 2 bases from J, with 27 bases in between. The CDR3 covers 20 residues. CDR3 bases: TGTGCCAGCAGCGTGGAGACAGGGCGGGACGGCCTAAAGTCCACAGATACGCAGTATTTT. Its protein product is CASSVETGRDGLKSTDTQYF.

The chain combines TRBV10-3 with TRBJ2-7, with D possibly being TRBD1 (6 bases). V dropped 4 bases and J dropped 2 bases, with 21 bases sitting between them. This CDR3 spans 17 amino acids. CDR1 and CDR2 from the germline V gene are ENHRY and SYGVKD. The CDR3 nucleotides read TGTGCCATCAGTGGGAACAAGGACAGAACCACTCCCTACGAGCAGTACTTC. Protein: CAISGNKDRTTPYEQYF.

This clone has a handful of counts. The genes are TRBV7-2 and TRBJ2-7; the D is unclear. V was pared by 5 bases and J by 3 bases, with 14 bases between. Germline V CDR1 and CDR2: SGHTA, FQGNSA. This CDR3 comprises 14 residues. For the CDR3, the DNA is TGTGCCAGCAGCACAACCTCAAACGACTACGAGCAGTACTTC. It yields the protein CASSTTSNDYEQYF.

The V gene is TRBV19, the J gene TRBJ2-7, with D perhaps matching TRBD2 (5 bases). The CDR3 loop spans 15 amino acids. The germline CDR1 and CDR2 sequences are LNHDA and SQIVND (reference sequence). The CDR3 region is CVPGRASKNSYEQYF. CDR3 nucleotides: TGTGTCCCAGGACGGGCTAGCAAAAACTCCTACGAGCAGTACTTC. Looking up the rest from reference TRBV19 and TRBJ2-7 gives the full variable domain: DGGITQSPKYLFRKEGQNVTLSCEQNLNHDAMYWYRQDPGQGLRLIYYSQIVNDFQKGDIAEGYSVSREKKESFPLTVTSAQKNPTAFYLCVPGRASKNSYEQYFGPGTRLTVT.